These T cell receptor beta chains were read from a single sample in a study of T cells in Graves' hyperthyroidism and ophthalmopathy. TCRdb recomputed calls from the multiplex PCR reads with MiXCR, one row per CDR3 protein. The data hold approximately 410,000 distinct CDR3 sequences, with roughly 15% observed a single time. The material sequenced was blood. These TCRs come from a young man with Graves' ophthalmopathy. The CDR3 runs from the conserved cysteine through the conserved F or W. A D gene is named only where the DNA matches it firmly. Size tells how often a clone was seen (once, few, many) or the class of an expanded clone, and some rows leave it out.

j_call,v_call,d_call,clone_size,cdr3_nt,cdr3_aa
TRBJ1-1,TRBV19,-,many,TGCGCCAGCAGCTGGGGGGACACTGAAGCTTTCTTT,CASSWGDTEAFF
TRBJ2-3,TRBV14,TRBD2,many,TGTGCCAGCAGCCAAGATACGGGAGGATTTACAGATACGCAGTATTTT,CASSQDTGGFTDTQYF
TRBJ2-7,TRBV7-9,-,many,TGTGCCAGCAGCTCAAGAGGCAGTATGGCGTACGAGCAGTACTTC,CASSSRGSMAYEQYF
TRBJ2-3,TRBV19,-,few,TGTGCCAGTAGTTCCACAGGGGGGGGTTTAGATACGCAGTATTTT,CASSSTGGGLDTQYF
TRBJ1-5,TRBV12-3/TRBV12-4,TRBD1,many,TGTGCCAGCAGTATTGGGGACAGAGCTCAGCCCCAGCATTTT,CASSIGDRAQPQHF
TRBJ2-3,TRBV7-9,-,-,TGTGCCAGCAGCTTAGAGGTCCCCCCCACAGATACGCAGTATTTT,CASSLEVPPTDTQYF
TRBJ2-7,TRBV30,-,many,TGTGCCTGGAGTGTACGCGGTAGCTACGAGCAGTACTTC,CAWSVRGSYEQYF
TRBJ2-7,TRBV19,TRBD1,many,TGTGCCAGTAGTATACCGGGACAGGGCACCGAGCAGTACTTC,CASSIPGQGTEQYF
TRBJ1-1,TRBV7-9,-,many,TGTGCCAGCATCAAGGATCCGAACACTGAAGCTTTCTTT,CASIKDPNTEAFF
TRBJ1-2,TRBV24-1,-,many,TGTGCCACCAGTGATAATGGGTTAACGTATGGCTACACCTTC,CATSDNGLTYGYTF
TRBJ1-5,TRBV6-6,TRBD1,many,TGTGCCAGCAGTTACCCTGGACAGGGCCGACAGCCCCAGCATTTT,CASSYPGQGRQPQHF
TRBJ2-3,TRBV30,-,many,TGTGCCTGGAGGAATCAAGGAGATACGCAGTATTTT,CAWRNQGDTQYF
TRBJ2-3,TRBV19,TRBD2,-,TGTGCCAGTAGTATAGGGCGGGGGGCCATTGGGGATACGCAGTATTTT,CASSIGRGAIGDTQYF
TRBJ1-1,TRBV6-1,TRBD1,many,TGTGCCAGCATTCGTCACAGGGGAATGAACACTGAAGCTTTCTTT,CASIRHRGMNTEAFF
TRBJ2-3,TRBV20-1,TRBD2,-,TGCAGTGCCTGGGGACTAGCGGGAGCCCTTTTTAGCACAGATACGCAGTATTTT,CSAWGLAGALFSTDTQYF
TRBJ1-1,TRBV4-1,-,-,TGCGCCAGCAGCCAAGATCGGGGGTTACCTCTTGAAGCTTTCTTT,CASSQDRGLPLEAFF
TRBJ2-5,TRBV5-1,TRBD2,-,TGCGCCAGCAGCTTCCGGACTAGCGGGTTGCGGGAGACCCAGTACTTC,CASSFRTSGLRETQYF
TRBJ2-7,TRBV6-2/TRBV6-3,TRBD2,few,TGTGCCAGCAGTTACCCGGGACTAGCGGGAGGGCCTCCCTCCTACGAGCAGTACTTC,CASSYPGLAGGPPSYEQYF
TRBJ2-7,TRBV5-1,TRBD2,-,TGCGCCAGCAGAGTTGGGACTAGCGCTGCCTACGAGCAGTACTTC,CASRVGTSAAYEQYF
TRBJ2-1,TRBV4-1,TRBD2,few,TGCGCCAGCAGCCCCTTGGGACTAGCTACCAAGTTCTTC,CASSPLGLATKFF
TRBJ1-6,TRBV28,-,many,TGTGCCAGCAGCCCCAAGCCGGGTTCACCCCTCCACTTT,CASSPKPGSPLHF
TRBJ1-2,TRBV29-1,-,few,TGCAGCTTTACAGGGTCCCTTGGCTACACCTTC,CSFTGSLGYTF
TRBJ2-3,TRBV14,TRBD2,-,TGTGCCAGCAGCCACGCTACGGCCTCTTGGGAGGGAGATACGCAGTATTTT,CASSHATASWEGDTQYF
TRBJ1-1,TRBV4-1,-,many,TGCGCCAGCAGCCCATACAGGATGAACACTGAAGCTTTCTTT,CASSPYRMNTEAFF
TRBJ1-5,TRBV5-5,-,-,TGTGCCAGCAGCCCGGGTAGCTGGAGCAATCAGCCCCAGCATTTT,CASSPGSWSNQPQHF
TRBJ2-5,TRBV11-1,-,-,TGTGCCAGCAGCTTATTTAGCGCCTGGGGGGAGACCCAGTACTTC,CASSLFSAWGETQYF
TRBJ1-3,TRBV19,-,-,TGTGCCAGTAGTGTTCTGGGAAACACCATATATTTT,CASSVLGNTIYF
TRBJ2-1,TRBV5-4,TRBD1,few,TGTGCCAGCAGCGGTGTAGGGGGCACCAGTAGCAATGAGCAGTTCTTC,CASSGVGGTSSNEQFF
TRBJ2-7,TRBV7-2,-,-,TGTGCCAGCAGCTTAAGGGATGGTACGGGTGTGAGCTCCTACGAGCAGTACTTC,CASSLRDGTGVSSYEQYF
TRBJ1-4,TRBV19,-,few,TGTGCCAGTAGTTGGAGGGGAAGGAACGAAAAACTGTTTTTT,CASSWRGRNEKLFF
TRBJ1-6,TRBV12-3/TRBV12-4,-,-,TGTGCCAGCAACCTAAACCAAGGGACTTCACCCCTCCACTTT,CASNLNQGTSPLHF
TRBJ2-1,TRBV7-2,-,many,TGTGCCAGCAGCTTAGCGGGCGGGGACGATGAGCAGTTCTTC,CASSLAGGDDEQFF
TRBJ2-1,TRBV14,-,few,TGTGCCAGCAGCCAATCCCCGGCGATGAACGAGTTCTTC,CASSQSPAMNEFF
TRBJ2-5,TRBV3-1,TRBD2,few,TGTGCCAGCAGCCAAGGGACTAGCGGGAGGGAGCCTCGATCTGAAGAGACCCAGTACTTC,CASSQGTSGREPRSEETQYF
TRBJ1-1,TRBV29-1,-,many,TGCAGCGGACGACTCTTAGGGACTGAAGCTTTCTTT,CSGRLLGTEAFF
TRBJ1-1,TRBV6-1,TRBD1,many,TGTGCCAGCATGAAAATACAGGGGGGGGAAGCTTTCTTT,CASMKIQGGEAFF
TRBJ2-4,TRBV6-1,-,-,TGTGCCAGCAGTGTCACAGGGCCTCTAGACATTCAGTACTTC,CASSVTGPLDIQYF